This record concerns one T cell receptor beta chain sequence. The same CDR3 is also encoded by other DNA sequences in this sample. The sample originates from a study of shared clonotypes between healthy human individuals. Losses at the gene ends were 5 bases for V and 1 base for J; bases not matched to a gene: 1. The CDR3 extends over 14 amino acids. The germline gives CDR1 SEHNR, CDR2 FQNEAQ (reference sequence). Assay runs were performed at deep level. Several immunoSEQ plates received, in even portions, the genomic DNA of each subset. Libraries were prepared by immunoSEQ multiplex PCR; TCRdb keeps only in-frame clonotypes and omits some of them. This table has about 470,000 clones, about 85% appearing once.

What was sequenced was PBMCs. The TCR comes from a woman between 40 and 50 years old in good health. Some clones in this sample may be carry-over from other donors' samples. The chain combines TRBV7-9 with TRBJ2-2, with 7 positions matching TRBD1. The CDR3 DNA sequence: TGTGCCAGCAGCCCAGGGGGGAACACCGGGGAGCTGTTTTTT. Translation: CASSPGGNTGELFF.